Sequencing of this T cell receptor (beta chain) was carried out in a study of T cell repertoires in cytomegalovirus infection. Overall study context: Well-studied HLA-B-restricted epitopes and recently identified HLA-C-restricted epitopes of CMV were both used in the study. Public TCR beta signatures indicated both CMV infection and matching HLA type. Points from the study as a whole: Dominating the ex vivo response were HLA-C-restricted CMV-specific TCR beta clonotypes. Public TCR beta family frequency separated CMV-and-HLA carriers, including in an independent cohort.

As regards this clonotype: What it binds is unknown.

MiXCR was run by TCRdb on the reads, yielding one entry per CDR3 protein. The table lists about 830,000 distinct CDR3 sequences, 32% of them singletons. The CDR3 has 14 residues. Germline V gene sequence: CDR1 SNHLY, CDR2 FYNNEI. Deletions cut 5 bases from V and 11 bases from J, with 21 bases between. The sequenced sample was cultured CD8+ T cells from PBMCs, obtained from culture after CMV antigen stimulation. The chain has TRBV2 and TRBJ1-1; D perhaps matches TRBD1 (5 bases). This sequence was found in a human donor in good health (CMV status not recorded). Some clones in this sample may be carry-over from other donors' samples. The CDR3 coding sequence is TGTGCCAGCAGTATCGGGACTCATCCTCCGGAGGCTTTCTTT. Residues: CASSIGTHPPEAFF.